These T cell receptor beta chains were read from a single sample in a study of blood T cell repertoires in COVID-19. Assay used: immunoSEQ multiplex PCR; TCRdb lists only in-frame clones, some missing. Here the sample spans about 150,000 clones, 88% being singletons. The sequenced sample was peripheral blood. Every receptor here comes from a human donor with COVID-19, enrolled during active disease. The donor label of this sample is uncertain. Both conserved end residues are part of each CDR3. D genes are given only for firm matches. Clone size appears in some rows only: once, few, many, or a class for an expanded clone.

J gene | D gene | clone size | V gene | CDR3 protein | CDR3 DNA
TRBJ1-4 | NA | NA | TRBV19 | CASSIQGQEKLFF | TGTGCCAGTAGTATCCAGGGTCAGGAAAAACTGTTTTTT
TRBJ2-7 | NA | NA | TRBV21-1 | CASSKDLRDRGSYEQYF | TGTGCCAGCAGCAAAGATCTTAGGGACAGGGGCTCCTACGAGCAGTACTTC
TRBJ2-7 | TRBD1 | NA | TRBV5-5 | CASSLRTGAPSYEQYF | TGTGCCAGCAGCTTACGGACAGGCGCCCCCTCCTACGAGCAGTACTTC
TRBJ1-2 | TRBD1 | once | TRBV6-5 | CASSTGTGFGYTF | TGTGCCAGCAGTACCGGGACAGGGTTTGGCTACACCTTC
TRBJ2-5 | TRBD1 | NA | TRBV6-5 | CASSFLGGQGPETQYF | TGTGCCAGCAGTTTCCTCGGGGGACAGGGCCCAGAGACCCAGTACTTC
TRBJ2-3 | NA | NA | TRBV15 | CATSRDQAGTDTQYF | TGTGCCACCAGCAGAGATCAGGCTGGCACAGATACGCAGTATTTT
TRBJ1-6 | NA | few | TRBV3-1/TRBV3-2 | CASSPRIASSYNSPLHF | TGTGCCAGCAGCCCTCGGATTGCTAGCTCCTATAATTCACCCCTCCACTTT
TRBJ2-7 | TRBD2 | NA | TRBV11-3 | CASSPGGSYEQYF | TGTGCCAGCAGCCCGGGAGGCAGCTACGAGCAGTACTTC
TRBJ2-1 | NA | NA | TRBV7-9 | CASSAGTSNEQFF | TGTGCCAGCAGCGCCGGGACAAGCAATGAGCAGTTCTTC
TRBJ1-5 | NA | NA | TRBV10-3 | CAISPRGEPQHF | TGTGCCATCAGCCCACGCGGGGAGCCCCAGCATTTT
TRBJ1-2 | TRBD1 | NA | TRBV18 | CASSSGQAYGYTF | TGTGCCAGCTCTTCGGGACAGGCGTATGGCTACACCTTC
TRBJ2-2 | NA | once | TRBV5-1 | CASRNDRTANTGELFF | TGCGCCAGCAGAAACGACAGAACTGCGAACACCGGGGAGCTGTTTTTT
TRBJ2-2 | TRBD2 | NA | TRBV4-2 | CASSQESLAGFPTGELFF | TGTGCCAGCAGCCAAGAATCGCTAGCGGGGTTTCCCACCGGGGAGCTGTTTTTT
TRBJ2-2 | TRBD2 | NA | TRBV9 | CASSVPGSGVNTGELFF | TGTGCCAGCAGCGTACCTGGGAGCGGGGTGAACACCGGGGAGCTGTTTTTT
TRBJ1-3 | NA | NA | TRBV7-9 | CASSSLGRPGNTIYF | TGTGCCAGCAGCTCTCTCGGCAGGCCTGGAAACACCATATATTTT
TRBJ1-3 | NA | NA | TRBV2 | CASSPPGFGNTIYF | TGTGCCAGCAGTCCCCCAGGGTTTGGAAACACCATATATTTT
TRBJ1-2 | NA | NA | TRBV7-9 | CASSLYQGFNGYTF | TGTGCCAGCAGCTTATACCAGGGTTTCAATGGCTACACCTTC